These 30 T cell receptor beta chains originate from one sample sequenced in a study of identical twins. Each CDR3 protein is one row after TCRdb ran MiXCR on the 5' RACE reads. The table lists 350,000 or so distinct CDR3 sequences, roughly 10% of them singletons. Sequencing was done on a sample of naive T cells sorted from blood. The receptors derive from a woman in her fifties or sixties in good health.

The chain recombines TRBV6-5 with TRBJ2-2; 8 nucleotides line up with TRBD1. The CDR3 runs to 14 residues. Unmatched junction bases numbered 3, after V lost 9 bases and J lost 0 bases. Per germline, CDR1 MNHEY and CDR2 SVGAGI. The CDR3 DNA follows: TGTGCCAGTAAACAGGGGGCGAACACCGGGGAGCTGTTTTTT. It translates to CASKQGANTGELFF.

The chain uses TRBV10-3 and TRBJ2-5; D may be TRBD2 (6 bases). Looked up from germline, CDR1 is ENHRY and CDR2 is SYGVKD. The CDR3 consists of 15 residues. The V end was cut by 0 bases, the J end by 5 bases, with 13 bases between. Here the CDR3 DNA reads TGTGCCATCAGTGAGTCGGAGGGAAGTACGGAGACCCAGTACTTC. Translation gives CAISESEGSTETQYF.

This clonotype was counted a few times. The chain combines TRBV24-1 with TRBJ1-1, with D hard to call. The germline CDR1 and CDR2 sequences are KGHDR and SFDVKD. The CDR3 spans 13 residues. The V end lost 4 bases, the J end lost 2 bases, and 7 bases lay between the germline ends. CDR3 DNA sequence: TGTGCCACCAGTGAACCCCCAAACACTGAAGCTTTCTTT. The encoded protein is CATSEPPNTEAFF.

Note on this clonotype: Since a much larger clone is just one base distant, this may be a read error. This chain joins TRBV4-1 and TRBJ2-2, with D possibly being TRBD2 (6 bases). Germline loops: CDR1 MGHRA, CDR2 YSYEKL. This CDR3 has 15 residues. This chain's CDR3 is CASSLAEYYTGGLFF. DNA for the CDR3: TGCGCCAGCAGCCTAGCGGAATACTACACCGGGGGGCTGTTTTTT.

This clonotype came up a few times. V usage is TRBV6-5 and J usage is TRBJ2-3, with TRBD2 matching over 8 bases. The CDR3 loop spans 14 amino acids. V dropped 6 bases and J dropped 5; count of bases not matched to a gene: 7. The germline CDR1 and CDR2 sequences are MNHEY and SVGAGI. CDR3 nucleotide sequence: TGTGCCAGCAGCCCGGGGGGGGGTGGAGATACGCAGTATTTT. It specifies CASSPGGGGDTQYF.

The chain joins TRBV20-1 to TRBJ2-5, with D possibly being TRBD1 (5 bases). Trimming removed 0 bases from V and 5 bases from J, with 16 bases in between. Germline V lookup: CDR1 DFQATT, CDR2 SNEGSKA (reference sequence). The CDR3 runs to 15 residues. CDR3 sequence reads: CSARDRRTPGETQYF. The CDR3 DNA follows: TGCAGTGCTAGAGATCGTCGGACACCAGGGGAGACCCAGTACTTC.

This clonotype was picked up a small number of times. V is TRBV5-1 and J is TRBJ1-1; no firm D call. CDR1 and CDR2 from the germline V gene are SGHRS and YFSETQ. The CDR3 covers 12 residues. V lost 0 bases to trimming and J lost 8 bases, with 8 bases between them. Written as DNA, the CDR3 is TGCGCCAGCAGCTTGGCCGTCGGAGAAGCTTTCTTT. It is translated as CASSLAVGEAFF.

This chain's CDR3 is CASSTTGGQETQYF. CDR3 bases: TGTGCCAGCAGCACTACAGGGGGCCAAGAGACCCAGTACTTC. The chain joins TRBV11-2 to TRBJ2-5; 8 positions match TRBD1. The CDR3 runs 14 residues. After removal of 5 bases from V and 1 base from J, the junction contained 3 bases not matched to a gene. Germline lookup yields CDR1 SGHAT and CDR2 FQNNGV.

This clonotype was seen only a few times. The chain links TRBV5-6 to TRBJ1-2, with D unresolved. CDR1 SGHDT and CDR2 YYEEEE come from the germline V gene. This CDR3 has 11 residues. V was clipped by 2 bases and J by 7 bases, with 6 bases between them. This chain's CDR3 is CASSFASGYTF. The CDR3 DNA reads as TGTGCCAGCAGCTTTGCGAGTGGCTACACCTTC. The full variable domain, completed using reference TRBV5-6 and TRBJ1-2, is DAGVTQSPTHLIKTRGQQVTLRCSPKSGHDTVSWYQQALGQGPQFIFQYYEEEERQRGNFPDRFSGHQFPNYSSELNVNALLLGDSALYLCASSFASGYTFGSGTRLTVV.

This clonotype was observed many times. The genes are TRBV5-1 and TRBJ2-1; D gene uncertain. V was clipped by 2 bases and J by 10 bases, with 7 bases between them. Germline V gene lookup returns CDR1 SGHRS and CDR2 YFSETQ. The CDR3 is 11 amino acids. CDR3 nucleotide sequence: TGCGCCAGCAGCTTATCGACAGAGCAGTTCTTC. It codes for CASSLSTEQFF.

The chain employs TRBV6-5 and TRBJ2-7; no firm D call. The length of the CDR3 is 12 residues. Trimming shortened V by 6 bases and J by 5 bases, and 11 bases separated the two germline ends. Germline V gene lookup returns CDR1 MNHEY and CDR2 SVGAGI. The CDR3 nucleotides read TGTGCCAGCAGCCGTGTCCCCAACGAGCAGTACTTC. Translating gives CASSRVPNEQYF.

The chain joins TRBV15 to TRBJ2-7; the D call may be TRBD1 or TRBD2 (5 bases each). V gave up 5 bases and J gave up 7 bases, with 15 bases separating them. Germline lookup yields CDR1 LNHNV and CDR2 YYDKDF (reference sequence). There are 13 residues in the CDR3. This CDR3 is CATSLNGGMEQYV. DNA of the CDR3: TGTGCCACCAGCTTGAATGGGGGTATGGAGCAGTACGTC.

This clonotype was observed many times. The chain links TRBV6-2 or TRBV6-3 to TRBJ2-5; D call uncertain. CDR1 is MNHEY, CDR2 SVGEGT, per germline. The V end was cut by 7 bases, the J end by 2 bases, with 11 bases between. The CDR3 covers 13 residues. The CDR3 DNA follows: TGTGCCAGCACCCAACGACATCAAGAGACCCAGTACTTC. Translated, it gives CASTQRHQETQYF.

The chain employs TRBV30 and TRBJ1-3; D is unclear. With 0 bases removed from V and 0 bases from J, the gap between germline ends came to 3 bases. Germline V gives CDR1 GTSNPN, CDR2 SVGIG (reference sequence). This CDR3 region has 13 residues. CDR3 coding DNA: TGTGCCTGGAGTGTGGCCTCTGGAAACACCATATATTTT. The encoded protein is CAWSVASGNTIYF. The full variable domain, with the rest looked up from reference TRBV30 and TRBJ1-3, is SQTIHQWPATLVQPVGSPLSLECTVEGTSNPNLYWYRQAAGRGLQLLFYSVGIGQISSEVPQNLSASRPQDRQFILSSKKLLLSDSGFYLCAWSVASGNTIYFGEGSWLTVV.

This clonotype showed up many times. V gene TRBV5-6 combines with J gene TRBJ2-5, with D perhaps TRBD1 or TRBD2 (5 bases each). Germline lookup yields CDR1 SGHDT and CDR2 YYEEEE. The CDR3 spans 20 residues. V was pared by 4 bases and J by 4 bases, with 32 bases between. The CDR3 reads CASSGWQGRGQKTKPETQYF. DNA of the CDR3: TGTGCCAGCAGCGGGTGGCAGGGTCGGGGCCAGAAGACCAAGCCAGAGACCCAGTACTTC.

The chain combines TRBV7-9 with TRBJ2-1; 10 nucleotides align to TRBD1. Germline CDR1 is SEHNR and CDR2 is FQNEAQ (reference sequence). This CDR3 has 14 residues. The V segment lost 3 bases and the J segment 8 bases; nucleotides outside the gene matches: 4. The CDR3 here is CASSFGTGDDEQFF. CDR3 bases: TGTGCCAGCAGCTTTGGGACAGGGGACGATGAGCAGTTCTTC. The variable domain in full, completed from reference TRBV7-9 and TRBJ2-1, reads DTGVSQNPRHKITKRGQNVTFRCDPISEHNRLYWYRQTLGQGPEFLTYFQNEAQLEKSRLLSDRFSAERPKGSFSTLEIQRTEQGDSAMYLCASSFGTGDDEQFFGPGTRLTVL.

This clonotype came up many times. The chain carries TRBV6-5 and TRBJ2-5; the D call may be TRBD1 or TRBD2 (5 bases each). Germline V CDR1 and CDR2: MNHEY, SVGAGI. The CDR3 is 12 amino acids. V lost 1 base and J lost 5, with 5 bases in between. CDR3 amino acids: CASSYWGETQYF. CDR3 in DNA: TGTGCCAGCAGTTACTGGGGGGAGACCCAGTACTTC.

V gene TRBV7-9 combines with J gene TRBJ2-3, with 7 bases identical to TRBD2. Germline V gene data show CDR1 as SEHNR and CDR2 as FQNEAQ (reference sequence). This CDR3 has 20 residues. The ends lost 1 base at V and 1 base at J; junction bases unmatched: 17. CDR3 coding DNA: TGTGCCAGCAGCTTAGTTGCGCTCGACGGGAGGCGGGATGGCACAGATACGCAGTATTTT. It is translated as CASSLVALDGRRDGTDTQYF.

This clonotype appeared a few times. The CDR3 DNA follows: TGCGCCAGCAGCTTGGGAGGCGGGGGCGCCTACAATGAGCAGTTCTTC. Encoded protein: CASSLGGGGAYNEQFF. This chain connects TRBV5-1 to TRBJ2-1; D might be TRBD2 (7 bases). V shed 0 bases and J shed 2 bases, with 12 bases lying between them. Germline V gene lookup returns CDR1 SGHRS and CDR2 YFSETQ. The CDR3 contains 16 residues.

This clonotype came up many times. The chain carries TRBV4-2 and TRBJ2-6, with a tentative D call TRBD1 (6 bases). This CDR3 is 15 amino acids long. Germline V CDR1 and CDR2: LGHNA, YNFKEQ. V gave up 6 bases and J gave up 4 bases, with 13 bases separating them. The CDR3 protein is CASSQQGGGANVLTF. Written as DNA, the CDR3 is TGTGCCAGCAGTCAACAGGGCGGAGGGGCCAACGTCCTGACTTTC.

This clonotype was recorded many times. V usage is TRBV29-1 and J usage is TRBJ1-2; 8 bases agree with TRBD1. V was clipped by 3 bases and J by 4 bases; unmatched bases: 7. Per the germline V gene, CDR1 is SQVTM and CDR2 is ANQGSEA. The CDR3 consists of 14 residues. The CDR3, as DNA: TGCAGCGTTGATCTCGGACAGGGACCCTATGGCTACACCTTC. Translation: CSVDLGQGPYGYTF.

A word on this clonotype: This may come from a read error, since a much larger clone is one base off. The conserved phenylalanine or tryptophan normally closing the CDR3 is absent here, so this likely arose from a read error. V usage is TRBV9 and J usage is TRBJ2-3, with D tentatively TRBD2 (6 bases). Germline V CDR1 and CDR2: SGDLS, YYNGEE. V lost 0 bases and J 1 base, leaving 21 bases between the germline ends. There are 19 residues in the CDR3. The CDR3 DNA is TGTGCCAGCAGCGTAGAAGGGTTCGGGGGTCTAGCCCGCACAGATACGCAGTATTTG. This encodes CASSVEGFGGLARTDTQYL.

The CDR3 loop is CSARGPGGSGTEAFF. In DNA, the CDR3 is TGCAGTGCTAGAGGGCCGGGGGGTTCGGGCACTGAAGCTTTCTTT. The chain combines TRBV20-1 with TRBJ1-1, with D perhaps matching TRBD1 (5 bases). V lost 1 base and J 4 bases, leaving 16 bases between the germline ends. Looked up from germline, CDR1 is DFQATT and CDR2 is SNEGSKA (reference sequence). The CDR3 totals 15 residues.

This clonotype occurred many times. DNA of the CDR3: TGTGCCAGCGGGCACAGGGGCGGCTCCTATAATTCACCCCTCCACTTT. Protein sequence: CASGHRGGSYNSPLHF. The V gene is TRBV27, the J gene TRBJ1-6; 7 bases line up with TRBD1. CDR1 and CDR2 (germline): MNHEY, SMNVEV (reference sequence). CDR3 length: 16 amino acids. With 8 bases clipped from V and 0 bases from J, the junction kept 7 bases outside the gene matches.

This clonotype was seen a single time. The genes are TRBV20-1 and TRBJ1-2; 10 bases map to TRBD1. Trimming took 6 bases from V and 3 from J; bases not matched to a gene: 4. Germline-derived CDR1 and CDR2 are DFQATT and SNEGSKA (reference sequence). The CDR3 has 13 residues. The CDR3 region has the DNA TGCAGTGCGGCCGGGACAGGGGACTATGGCTACACCTTC. Residues: CSAAGTGDYGYTF.

This clonotype has at least ten counts. This chain uses TRBV5-1 with TRBJ2-3; perhaps TRBD2 as D (5 bases). CDR1 and CDR2 from the germline V gene are SGHRS and YFSETQ. Deletions cut 7 bases from V and 7 bases from J, with 19 bases between. The CDR3 spans 14 residues. CDR3 region: CASSPIGRGNTQYF. In nucleotides, the CDR3 is TGCGCCAGCTCCCCTATAGGGCGAGGGAATACGCAGTATTTT.

This clonotype was observed at least ten times. The chain recombines TRBV7-8 with TRBJ2-7, with D perhaps TRBD2 (6 bases). The CDR3 spans 16 residues. Germline CDR1 and CDR2: SGHVS and FQNEAQ. Trimming shortened V by 0 bases and J by 3 bases, and 15 bases separated the two germline ends. The CDR3 region is CASSLALASVIYEQYF. CDR3 bases: TGTGCCAGCAGCTTAGCGCTGGCTAGCGTAATCTACGAGCAGTACTTC.

Written as DNA, the CDR3 is TGTGCCACCCGTGCGGGACAGAGTTATGGGGAGCAGTTCTTC. This codes for CATRAGQSYGEQFF. V gene TRBV24-1 combines with J gene TRBJ2-1, with D perhaps TRBD1 (7 bases). This CDR3 comprises 14 residues. The germline V gene has CDR1 KGHDR and CDR2 SFDVKD. V was cut by 9 bases and J by 10 bases, with 21 bases left in between.

This clonotype came up a few times. The chain employs TRBV5-1 and TRBJ2-1, with 10 bases lining up with TRBD2. Looked up from germline, CDR1 is SGHRS and CDR2 is YFSETQ. This CDR3 is built from 14 residues. The ends lost 2 bases at V and 9 bases at J; junction bases unmatched: 5. CDR3 sequence (DNA): TGCGCCAGCAGCTTTAAAGCGGGAGGGGGTGAGCAGTTCTTC. It is translated as CASSFKAGGGEQFF. Variable domain in full (rest from reference TRBV5-1 and TRBJ2-1): KAGVTQTPRYLIKTRGQQVTLSCSPISGHRSVSWYQQTPGQGLQFLFEYFSETQRNKGNFPGRFSGRQFSNSRSEMNVSTLELGDSALYLCASSFKAGGGEQFFGPGTRLTVL.

This clonotype was found a few times. The chain has TRBV4-1 and TRBJ2-7; D not resolved. Germline CDR1 and CDR2: MGHRA and YSYEKL. The V and J ends lost 0 bases and 1 base respectively, with 10 bases between them. The CDR3 length is 15 residues. The CDR3 coding sequence is TGCGCCAGCAGCCAAGAGATGTGGGGATCCTACGAGCAGTACGTC. Protein product: CASSQEMWGSYEQYV.